The source of this T cell receptor beta chain is a study of T cell clonality in common variable immunodeficiency. This clone was seen repeatedly, ten times or more. Here immunoSEQ multiplex PCR was the method, and the copy in TCRdb shows in-frame clones only, minus some. The record shows about 60,000 clones for this sample, with no singletons present. The clonotype comes from a person aged 18 to 75 in good health. Sample: peripheral blood mononuclear cells.

The covered CDR3 bases are TGTGCCAGTAGTATTATTAGCGGGACTGAG. Residues: CASSIISGTE. The entire CDR3 sequence reads CASSIISGTEQFF. The chain has TRBV19 and TRBJ2-1; 8 nucleotides align to TRBD2. The read gets to within 3 residues of the CDR3 end, and the germline J gene fills in the rest. The CDR3 is 13 residues long. V trimming: 3 bases; J trimming: 9 bases; junction bases outside the gene matches: 4. Per the germline V gene, CDR1 is LNHDA and CDR2 is SQIVND (reference sequence).